The T cell receptor (beta chain) under discussion was sequenced for a study of T cells after yellow fever vaccination. Study-level points and caveats: FACS-sorted repertoires could harbor abundant contaminating bulk-population clonotypes. Weaker overall was a secondary response that nonetheless peaked faster, on day 5 versus 15. Subsequent booster samples again held most clones from primary vaccination (roughly 95% CD4, about 90% CD8).

Losses at the gene ends were 2 bases for V and 8 bases for J; bases not matched to a gene: 8. Germline V lookup: CDR1 SGHRS, CDR2 YFSETQ. This CDR3 region has 15 residues. As to this clonotype: Its antigen is as yet unknown.

UMIs were added to TCR cDNA along with a universal primer site when it was made by 5'RACE template switching. TCRdb fed the 5' RACE reads into MiXCR, producing one record per CDR3 protein. Seen here are 610,000 or so distinct CDR3 sequences, 10% to 15% observed once, and the top ten hold under 15%. Sequences were derived from PBMCs, sampled on the day of the yellow fever booster vaccination. J is TRBJ2-3 and V is TRBV5-1, with 10 bases that match TRBD2. This receptor was identified in a man aged 25 to 45 who received the YFV17D yellow fever vaccine. The CDR3: CASSFGLAVQGTQYF. The CDR3 DNA reads as TGCGCCAGCAGCTTTGGACTAGCGGTCCAGGGTACGCAGTATTTT.